This T cell receptor beta chain was observed in a study of beta chain features in type 1 diabetes. TCRB transcripts that were expressed got sequenced, as all of the isolated RNA had been reverse transcribed. Measured with immunoSEQ multiplex PCR; TCRdb has only the in-frame clones, and not every one. The data show nearly 700,000 clones, around 15% seen once. Notes on the study in general: All four CD4+ subsets of Type 1 diabetes patients contained TCRB CDR3s that were moderately but significantly shorter.

Note on this clone: Antigen: not known.

This CDR3 is built from 16 residues. V lost 3 bases to trimming and J lost 0 bases; unmatched junction nucleotides: 5. Per the germline V gene, CDR1 is KGHSH and CDR2 is LQKENI. Input material: naive CD4+ T cells from blood. This sequence joins TRBV18 and TRBJ2-1, with 7 bases that match TRBD2. The clonotype was recovered from a man aged 18 to 30 with type 1 diabetes. The CDR3 nucleotides read TGTGCCAGCTCACCTCCGGGACTATCCTCCTACAATGAGCAGTTCTTC. Translation: CASSPPGLSSYNEQFF.